Presented here are 28 T cell receptor beta chains from one specimen sequenced in a study of T-cell reconstitution after alpha-beta-depleted transplantation in children. This sample's TCRbeta library carried unique molecular identifier barcodes. TCRdb re-analysed the PCR reads in MiXCR, keeping a single row per CDR3 protein. Of 440,000 or so distinct CDR3 sequences listed, over 40% were seen once; the top ten hold 25% to 30%. The specimen was PBMCs, collected before TCRalphabeta/CD19-depleted stem cell transplant. The source of these receptors is a girl aged 2 to 10 with aplastic anemia, due to receive a stem cell transplant.

The V gene is TRBV5-6, the J gene TRBJ2-1; D gene ambiguous. Per germline, CDR1 SGHDT and CDR2 YYEEEE. Trimming took 5 bases from V and 3 from J, leaving 18 bases between them. CDR3 length: 16 residues. CDR3 protein: CASRRDKGQIYNEQFF. The CDR3 DNA reads as TGTGCCAGCAGGCGTGATAAGGGCCAAATCTACAATGAGCAGTTCTTC.

The table lists this clonotype with a few counts. The chain couples TRBV6-2 or TRBV6-3 to TRBJ1-5, with D possibly matching TRBD1 (5 bases). Looked up from germline, CDR1 is MNHEY and CDR2 is SVGEGT. Trimming left V 7 bases short and J 7 bases short, with 11 bases between. CDR3 length: 12 amino acids. The CDR3 spells CASNRDEQPQHF. For the CDR3, the DNA is TGTGCCAGCAACCGGGACGAACAGCCCCAGCATTTT.

The chain carries TRBV5-1 and TRBJ1-1; D is uncertain. CDR1 SGHRS and CDR2 YFSETQ come from the germline V gene. CDR3 size: 14 residues. V lost 0 bases, J lost 5 bases, and 11 bases lay in between. As DNA, the CDR3 is TGCGCCAGCAGCTTGGATCCCAGTCGAACTGAAGCTTTCTTT. Residues: CASSLDPSRTEAFF.

This clonotype was seen once. The J gene is TRBJ1-5, the V gene TRBV20-1; D possibly corresponds to TRBD1 (5 bases). The CDR3 totals 19 residues. V lost 1 base to trimming and J lost 0 bases, with 22 bases between them. Germline V gene sequence: CDR1 DFQATT, CDR2 SNEGSKA (reference sequence). CDR3 nucleotides: TGCAGTGCTAGAGCCCCTTTGGGTCCACTCAGGGCTAGCAATCAGCCCCAGCATTTT. This encodes CSARAPLGPLRASNQPQHF.

The chain uses TRBV30 and TRBJ1-6, with 7 bases lining up with TRBD1. V was clipped by 0 bases and J by 6 bases; unmatched bases: 11. Germline CDR1 reads GTSNPN; CDR2 reads SVGIG (reference sequence). The CDR3 has 17 amino acids. CDR3 coding DNA: TGTGCCTGGAGTGTGGGTCGTAAGGCAGGGGGTAATTCACCCCTCCACTTT. It translates to CAWSVGRKAGGNSPLHF. Supplemented by reference TRBV30 and TRBJ1-6, the full variable domain reads SQTIHQWPATLVQPVGSPLSLECTVEGTSNPNLYWYRQAAGRGLQLLFYSVGIGQISSEVPQNLSASRPQDRQFILSSKKLLLSDSGFYLCAWSVGRKAGGNSPLHFGNGTRLTVT.

J is TRBJ2-3 and V is TRBV4-2; either TRBD1 or TRBD2 may fit D (5 bases each). Between the trimmed V and J ends, which lost 0 bases and 2 bases, there was a span of 12 bases. The germline CDR1 and CDR2 sequences are LGHNA and YNFKEQ. The CDR3 runs 16 residues. CDR3 amino acids: CASSQDRGVLTDTQYF. In nucleotides, the CDR3 is TGTGCCAGCAGCCAAGACCGGGGCGTCCTCACAGATACGCAGTATTTT.

A few counts support this clonotype. The rearrangement links TRBV20-1 to TRBJ2-6; a weak D match, TRBD2 (6 bases). CDR1 and CDR2 from the germline V gene are DFQATT and SNEGSKA (reference sequence). V was shortened by 4 bases and J by 2 bases, with 12 bases between the two germline ends. There are 15 residues in the CDR3. This chain's CDR3 is CSANRWGAGANVLTF. The CDR3 DNA reads TGCAGTGCTAATAGGTGGGGGGCTGGGGCCAACGTCCTGACTTTC.

The sample holds one count of this clonotype. The V call is TRBV19, the J call TRBJ2-1; no reliable D call. There are 15 residues in the CDR3. Trimming removed 5 bases from V and 2 bases from J, with 13 bases in between. Germline lookup yields CDR1 LNHDA and CDR2 SQIVND (reference sequence). CDR3 coding DNA: TGTGCCAGTAGTTCCTCGCCGGCCCCCTACAATGAGCAGTTCTTC. This codes for CASSSSPAPYNEQFF.

This chain joins TRBV20-1 and TRBJ2-2; D is uncertain. V was pared by 0 bases and J by 2 bases, with 10 bases between. In germline, CDR1 is DFQATT, CDR2 SNEGSKA (reference sequence). The CDR3 loop spans 15 amino acids. This CDR3 reads CSAREGGDNTGELFF. The CDR3 nucleotides read TGCAGTGCTAGAGAGGGTGGAGATAACACCGGGGAGCTGTTTTTT.

This clonotype was detected only once. The CDR3 here is CASPSDKSSYNEQFF. The CDR3 DNA follows: TGTGCCAGTCCCTCGGACAAGAGCTCCTACAATGAGCAGTTCTTC. The rearrangement joins TRBV6-1 to TRBJ2-1, with D possibly TRBD1 on 5 matching bases. CDR1 is MNHNS and CDR2 is SASEGT in the germline V gene. The V end was cut by 9 bases, the J end by 0 bases, with 15 bases between. This CDR3 has 15 residues.

The chain uses TRBV7-9 and TRBJ2-3; 9 bases map to TRBD2. CDR3 length equals 14 residues. V lost 5 bases and J lost 6; bases outside the gene matches: 6. Germline loops: CDR1 SEHNR, CDR2 FQNEAQ (reference sequence). The CDR3 is CASSPGLAPDTQYF. CDR3 nucleotide sequence: TGTGCCAGCAGCCCTGGACTAGCGCCGGATACGCAGTATTTT.

This clonotype was picked up a small number of times. The rearrangement uses TRBV5-5 and TRBJ2-1, with 10 bases lining up with TRBD2. Germline V gene lookup returns CDR1 SGHKS and CDR2 YYEKEE (reference sequence). V was clipped by 2 bases and J by 0 bases; unmatched bases: 8. The CDR3 consists of 18 residues. The CDR3 region is CASSFGGTSASSYNEQFF. CDR3 sequence (DNA): TGTGCCAGCAGCTTTGGAGGGACTAGCGCGAGCTCCTACAATGAGCAGTTCTTC.

This clonotype was counted at least ten times. The chain joins TRBV20-1 to TRBJ1-5; maybe TRBD1 (5 bases). The germline gives CDR1 DFQATT, CDR2 SNEGSKA (reference sequence). The CDR3 extends over 13 amino acids. V shed 7 bases and J shed 5 bases, with 15 bases lying between them. CDR3 sequence: CSGSGGGHQPQHF. The CDR3 DNA is TGCAGTGGTTCTGGGGGAGGTCATCAGCCCCAGCATTTT.

As for this clonotype: One end of the junction does not line up with germline, which may come from a read error. V usage is TRBV7-3 and J usage is TRBJ1-6; TRBD1 might be the D (6 bases). Germline CDR1 SGHTA, CDR2 FQGTGA. The length of the CDR3 is 13 residues. The CDR3 protein is CASKEGGNSPLPF. Written as DNA, the CDR3 is TGTGCCAGCAAAGAGGGGGGTAACTCACCCCTCCCCTTT.

The chain couples TRBV5-6 to TRBJ2-5; 9 bases align to TRBD1. CDR1 and CDR2 from the germline V gene are SGHDT and YYEEEE. This CDR3 region has 13 residues. Unmatched junction bases numbered 6, after V lost 7 bases and J lost 5 bases. As DNA, the CDR3 is TGTGCCAGCGGCCGGGACAGGGTCGAGACCCAGTACTTC. It specifies CASGRDRVETQYF.

The V and J genes are TRBV30 and TRBJ1-5, with 10 bases fitting TRBD1. CDR1 is GTSNPN, CDR2 SVGIG, per germline (reference sequence). The CDR3 sequence is 13 residues long. The V gene end was trimmed by 5 bases and the J gene end by 7 bases; junction bases not matched to a gene: 5. The CDR3 DNA reads TGTGCCTGGGGGACAGGGGAACTCCAGCCCCAGCATTTT. Translation: CAWGTGELQPQHF. The complete variable domain, with remaining parts taken from reference TRBV30 and TRBJ1-5, reads SQTIHQWPATLVQPVGSPLSLECTVEGTSNPNLYWYRQAAGRGLQLLFYSVGIGQISSEVPQNLSASRPQDRQFILSSKKLLLSDSGFYLCAWGTGELQPQHFGDGTRLSIL.

In its sample, this clonotype was seen a few times. The gene calls are TRBV15 and TRBJ1-3, with D tentatively TRBD1 (5 bases). V was trimmed by 9 bases and J by 1 base, leaving 10 bases between them. This CDR3 has 13 amino acids. CDR1 and CDR2 (germline): LNHNV, YYDKDF (reference sequence). The CDR3 is CATGPGSGNTIYF. In nucleotides, the CDR3 is TGTGCCACGGGCCCAGGGTCTGGAAACACCATATATTTT.

The rearrangement links TRBV7-3 to TRBJ2-6, with 9 bases identical to TRBD2. Trimming removed 1 base from V and 0 bases from J; junction bases left unmatched: 4. Germline V gene lookup returns CDR1 SGHTA and CDR2 FQGTGA. The CDR3 is 18 residues long. CDR3 region: CASSLRASGASGANVLTF. The DNA of the CDR3 is TGTGCCAGCAGCTTAAGGGCTAGCGGGGCCTCTGGGGCCAACGTCCTGACTTTC.

The CDR3 sequence: CASSLSGGSGYTF. The CDR3 DNA is TGTGCCAGCAGTTTGTCAGGGGGAAGCGGCTACACCTTC. The chain combines TRBV12-3 or TRBV12-4 with TRBJ1-2; 7 bases are a match to TRBD1. Trimming at V came to 3 bases and at J to 8 bases, leaving 6 bases not matched to a gene. The CDR3 contains 13 residues.

The chain uses TRBV6-5 and TRBJ1-2; 7 bases align to TRBD1. Trimming removed 4 bases from V and 5 bases from J; junction bases left unmatched: 4. The CDR3 runs 13 residues. In germline, CDR1 is MNHEY, CDR2 SVGAGI. The CDR3 is CASSSTGQYGYTF. The CDR3 DNA reads TGTGCCAGCAGTTCGACAGGGCAATATGGCTACACCTTC.

The chain carries TRBV7-9 and TRBJ2-1; 8 bases align to TRBD2. V shed 1 base, J shed 5 bases, and the junction held 4 bases outside the gene matches. The germline gives CDR1 SEHNR, CDR2 FQNEAQ (reference sequence). This CDR3 comprises 15 residues. The CDR3 DNA is TGTGCCAGCAGCTTAGTTACTAGCGGTCACAATGAGCAGTTCTTC. Translating gives CASSLVTSGHNEQFF. The complete variable domain, with remaining parts taken from reference TRBV7-9 and TRBJ2-1, reads DTGVSQNPRHKITKRGQNVTFRCDPISEHNRLYWYRQTLGQGPEFLTYFQNEAQLEKSRLLSDRFSAERPKGSFSTLEIQRTEQGDSAMYLCASSLVTSGHNEQFFGPGTRLTVL.

This clonotype has ten or more counts. V gene TRBV15 combines with J gene TRBJ1-6; tentatively, D is TRBD1 (5 bases). Deletions cut 0 bases from V and 7 bases from J, with 16 bases between. Germline V lookup: CDR1 LNHNV, CDR2 YYDKDF (reference sequence). The CDR3 is 17 amino acids. DNA of the CDR3: TGTGCCACCAGCAGAGAAATAGGGACGGATCAAAATTCACCCCTCCACTTT. It encodes CATSREIGTDQNSPLHF.

Ten or more counts support this clonotype. The V call is TRBV7-2, the J call TRBJ1-1; D ambiguous. CDR1 and CDR2 from the germline V gene are SGHTA and FQGNSA. Trimming shortened V by 2 bases and J by 0 bases, and 7 bases separated the two germline ends. The length of the CDR3 is 14 residues. This CDR3 reads CASSLNSLNTEAFF. The DNA of the CDR3 is TGTGCCAGCAGCTTAAACAGTTTGAACACTGAAGCTTTCTTT.

V gene TRBV27 combines with J gene TRBJ1-2, with D uncertain. The CDR3 runs to 13 residues. Trimming took 6 bases from V and 2 from J, leaving 10 bases between them. Germline values: CDR1 MNHEY, CDR2 SMNVEV (reference sequence). The CDR3 DNA reads TGTGCCAGCAGAGGGTTAGGGAACTATGGCTACACCTTC. This sequence encodes CASRGLGNYGYTF.

This clonotype was seen once. J is TRBJ1-2 and V is TRBV30, with D hard to call. This CDR3 has 12 residues. Trimming shortened V by 2 bases and J by 6 bases, and 10 bases separated the two germline ends. Germline V gene sequence: CDR1 GTSNPN, CDR2 SVGIG (reference sequence). The CDR3 bases are TGTGCCTGGAGTTCTGGGAGCCATGGCTACACCTTC. Its protein is CAWSSGSHGYTF.

Here the CDR3 DNA reads TGTGCCAGCAGCTTATACCCAGGGGTAAACACCGGGGAGCTGTTTTTT. As protein: CASSLYPGVNTGELFF. The rearrangement uses TRBV11-2 and TRBJ2-2; tentative D call: TRBD1 (6 bases). There are 16 residues in the CDR3. V was cut by 2 bases and J by 2 bases, with 12 bases left in between. Germline V lookup: CDR1 SGHAT, CDR2 FQNNGV.

CDR3 amino acids: CASSLAGRRETQYF. CDR3 nucleotides: TGTGCCAGCAGTTTAGCCGGGAGGAGGGAGACCCAGTACTTC. The chain has TRBV12-3 or TRBV12-4 and TRBJ2-5; TRBD2 matches 7 bases. The trim removed 0 bases at V and 5 bases at J, leaving 3 bases unmatched. There are 14 residues in the CDR3.

The chain has TRBV20-1 and TRBJ1-1, with D tentatively TRBD1 (5 bases). The CDR3 is made up of 14 amino acids. Per germline, CDR1 DFQATT and CDR2 SNEGSKA (reference sequence). V shed 6 bases and J shed 1 base, with 15 bases lying between them. CDR3 nucleotide sequence: TGCAGTGCCCCCGTTTCGGGGCGGAACACTGAAGCTTTCTTT. Translated: CSAPVSGRNTEAFF.